The 20 T cell receptor beta chains presented below share a single source sample, sequenced in a study of CD8 T cells in ankylosing spondylitis. Via MiXCR, TCRdb re-called the 5' RACE reads, giving one row per CDR3 protein. The table shows tens of thousands of distinct CDR3 sequences, with about 27% occurring only once. The sequenced sample consisted of blood, either unsorted or a sorted T cell fraction (not recorded which). These receptors all stem from a male donor with ankylosing spondylitis or in good health (not recorded which).

The gene calls are TRBV12-3 or TRBV12-4 and TRBJ2-3, with TRBD2 as a possible D gene (5 bases). CDR3 length: 15 residues. V was pared by 5 bases and J by 1 base, with 13 bases between. The CDR3 spells CASSPSRVGTDTQYF. The CDR3 DNA is TGTGCCAGCAGTCCCTCGAGGGTTGGCACAGATACGCAGTATTTT.

This clonotype was seen more than once but under ten times. The chain combines TRBV7-6 with TRBJ1-6; the D gene is possibly TRBD1 (6 bases). The CDR3 extends over 13 amino acids. Per the germline V gene, CDR1 is SGHVS and CDR2 is FNYEAQ. Trimming removed 4 bases from V and 14 bases from J, with 15 bases in between. The CDR3 coding sequence is TGTGCCAGCAGCTCTGAAGGGGGGAGGACCCTCCACTTT. As protein: CASSSEGGRTLHF.

Only a few counts were recorded for this clonotype. The chain carries TRBV29-1 and TRBJ1-2; D perhaps matches TRBD1 (5 bases). V was cut by 4 bases and J by 1 base, with 7 bases left in between. CDR1 and CDR2 (germline): SQVTM, ANQGSEA. The CDR3 consists of 12 residues. The DNA of the CDR3 is TGCAGCGTTGGCGACAGTAACTATGGCTACACCTTC. It encodes CSVGDSNYGYTF.

V and J are TRBV15 and TRBJ2-2, with no clear D. Germline CDR1 reads LNHNV; CDR2 reads YYDKDF (reference sequence). V lost 7 bases and J lost 3, with 15 bases in between. CDR3 length: 15 residues. The CDR3 DNA follows: TGTGCCACCAAAAGTAAGGGCGGCTACACCGGGGAGCTGTTTTTT. It codes for CATKSKGGYTGELFF.

This clonotype showed up just a few times. The chain combines TRBV7-2 with TRBJ1-5; the D is unclear. Germline V gene data show CDR1 as SGHTA and CDR2 as FQGNSA. V gave up 2 bases and J gave up 0 bases, with 5 bases separating them. The CDR3 runs to 14 residues. CDR3 nucleotides: TGTGCCAGCAGCTTATGGGGTAGCAATCAGCCCCAGCATTTT. Residues: CASSLWGSNQPQHF.

This clonotype was observed a few times. V usage is TRBV5-1 and J usage is TRBJ2-5, with D possibly TRBD1 on 6 matching bases. Per germline, CDR1 SGHRS and CDR2 YFSETQ. This CDR3 has 14 residues. V lost 5 bases to trimming and J lost 5 bases, with 16 bases between them. The CDR3 coding sequence is TGCGCCAGCAGTACCGGAACAGGGATGGAGACCCAGTACTTC. Its protein product is CASSTGTGMETQYF. Based on the CDR3 plus reference TRBV5-1 and TRBJ2-5, the full variable domain is KAGVTQTPRYLIKTRGQQVTLSCSPISGHRSVSWYQQTPGQGLQFLFEYFSETQRNKGNFPGRFSGRQFSNSRSEMNVSTLELGDSALYLCASSTGTGMETQYFGPGTRLLVL.

The genes are TRBV4-2 and TRBJ1-2, with unresolved D. The CDR3 has 15 residues. Germline V lookup: CDR1 LGHNA, CDR2 YNFKEQ. V lost 0 bases and J 2 bases, leaving 10 bases between the germline ends. In DNA form, the CDR3 reads TGTGCCAGCAGCCAAGATCTTACGGCAAACTATGGCTACACCTTC. Its protein product is CASSQDLTANYGYTF.

The chain carries TRBV20-1 and TRBJ1-5; 9 bases line up with TRBD1. After removal of 5 bases from V and 6 bases from J, the junction contained 8 bases not matched to a gene. The CDR3 length is 14 residues. CDR1 is DFQATT, CDR2 SNEGSKA, per germline (reference sequence). The CDR3 coding sequence is TGCAGTGCTCACAGGGGGACAGGGACTCAGCCCCAGCATTTT. It specifies CSAHRGTGTQPQHF.

In nucleotides, the CDR3 is TGTGCCAGCTCACCACCGGTGGCAGGGGCTGAAGCTTTCTTT. Its translation: CASSPPVAGAEAFF. The chain uses TRBV18 and TRBJ1-1; tentatively, D is TRBD1 (6 bases). Trimming pared 0 bases from V and 6 bases from J, leaving 11 bases between. The CDR3 consists of 14 residues. The V gene's germline CDR1 is KGHSH and CDR2 LQKENI.

The chain joins TRBV7-9 to TRBJ2-1; 10 nucleotides agree with TRBD1. There are 14 residues in the CDR3. The trim removed 5 bases at V and 10 bases at J, leaving 8 bases unmatched. Germline V gene lookup returns CDR1 SEHNR and CDR2 FQNEAQ (reference sequence). CDR3: CASSPHGTGDEQFF. In nucleotides, the CDR3 is TGTGCCAGCAGCCCCCACGGGACAGGGGACGAGCAGTTCTTC.

V is TRBV6-4 and J is TRBJ2-1; no reliable D call. V was clipped by 4 bases and J by 9 bases, with 13 bases between them. The CDR3 is made up of 13 amino acids. Germline assignment: CDR1 MRHNA and CDR2 SNTAGT. CDR3 residues: CASSASGVGEQFF. The CDR3 nucleotides are TGTGCCAGCAGTGCCAGTGGGGTGGGTGAGCAGTTCTTC.

This chain links TRBV5-1 with TRBJ2-3; D remains unclear. The V and J ends lost 4 bases and 0 bases respectively, with 12 bases between them. The CDR3 consists of 15 residues. From germline, CDR1 is SGHRS and CDR2 YFSETQ. Written as DNA, the CDR3 is TGCGCCAGCAGCCAGAACCCCGACAGCACAGATACGCAGTATTTT. The encoded protein is CASSQNPDSTDTQYF.

This chain links TRBV11-3 with TRBJ2-3; TRBD1 aligns across 7 bases. Germline lookup yields CDR1 SGHNT and CDR2 YENEEA. V was pared by 4 bases and J by 1 base, with 2 bases of the junction left unmatched. The CDR3 has 14 residues. The CDR3 reads CASSSGQRTDTQYF. CDR3 sequence (DNA): TGTGCCAGCAGCTCGGGACAGCGCACAGATACGCAGTATTTT.

CDR3 protein: CASSPRDIPRAEAFF. The CDR3 nucleotides are TGCGCCAGCAGCCCCCGGGACATCCCCCGGGCTGAAGCTTTCTTT. V usage is TRBV4-1 and J usage is TRBJ1-1; perhaps TRBD1 as D (6 bases). Germline V gene lookup returns CDR1 MGHRA and CDR2 YSYEKL. Trimming shortened V by 4 bases and J by 6 bases, and 18 bases separated the two germline ends. This CDR3 contains 15 residues.

V usage is TRBV7-2 and J usage is TRBJ2-3, with 8 bases aligning to TRBD2. After removal of 6 bases from V and 1 base from J, the junction contained 6 bases not matched to a gene. Germline V gives CDR1 SGHTA, CDR2 FQGNSA. The CDR3 sequence is 15 residues long. CDR3: CASRTQAGGTDTQYF. The CDR3 region has the DNA TGTGCCAGCAGGACCCAAGCGGGAGGCACAGATACGCAGTATTTT.

The V and J genes are TRBV4-1 and TRBJ1-1; D is unclear. Deletions cut 0 bases from V and 3 bases from J, with 5 bases between. CDR1 is MGHRA, CDR2 YSYEKL, per germline. The CDR3 runs to 13 residues. This CDR3 reads CASSQESHTEAFF. CDR3 sequence (DNA): TGCGCCAGCAGCCAAGAATCCCACACTGAAGCTTTCTTT.

In the case of this clonotype: Relative to the germline gene, one junction end is altered; a read error may explain this. The chain joins TRBV29-1 to TRBJ1-5; D is unclear. The CDR3 has 13 residues. CDR1 and CDR2 from the germline V gene are SQVTM and ANQGSEA. DNA of the CDR3: TGCTGCGTTGAAGCCTTTGGCGGTCAGCCCCAGCATTTT. It encodes CCVEAFGGQPQHF. The complete variable domain, with remaining parts taken from reference TRBV29-1 and TRBJ1-5, reads SAVISQKPSRDICQRGTSLTIQCQVDSQVTMMFWYRQQPGQSLTLIATANQGSEATYESGFVIDKFPISRPNLTFSTLTVSNMSPEDSSIYLCCVEAFGGQPQHFGDGTRLSIL.

V gene TRBV4-2 combines with J gene TRBJ1-1; possibly TRBD1 for D (5 bases). The ends were cut back, 1 base at V and 4 bases at J, with 10 bases in the middle. The germline gives CDR1 LGHNA, CDR2 YNFKEQ. This CDR3 spans 14 amino acids. The CDR3 DNA is TGTGCCAGCAGCCAAGGTGGGGCAGGCACTGAAGCTTTCTTT. This sequence encodes CASSQGGAGTEAFF.

This clonotype was detected only a few times. V and J are TRBV20-1 and TRBJ2-1; maybe TRBD2 (5 bases). Trimming removed 1 base at V and 13 bases at J, with 11 bases between. This CDR3 region has 11 residues. Germline CDR1 is DFQATT and CDR2 is SNEGSKA (reference sequence). CDR3 amino acids: CSARGRSGQFF. The CDR3 DNA follows: TGCAGTGCTAGAGGCCGTTCGGGACAGTTCTTC.

The sample holds a few counts of this clonotype. This sequence joins TRBV12-3 or TRBV12-4 and TRBJ2-2; no clear D gene. Trimming shortened V by 0 bases and J by 7 bases, and 9 bases separated the two germline ends. This CDR3 spans 14 amino acids. The CDR3 spells CASSLAYEIGELFF. DNA of the CDR3: TGTGCCAGCAGTTTAGCTTACGAAATCGGGGAGCTGTTTTTT.